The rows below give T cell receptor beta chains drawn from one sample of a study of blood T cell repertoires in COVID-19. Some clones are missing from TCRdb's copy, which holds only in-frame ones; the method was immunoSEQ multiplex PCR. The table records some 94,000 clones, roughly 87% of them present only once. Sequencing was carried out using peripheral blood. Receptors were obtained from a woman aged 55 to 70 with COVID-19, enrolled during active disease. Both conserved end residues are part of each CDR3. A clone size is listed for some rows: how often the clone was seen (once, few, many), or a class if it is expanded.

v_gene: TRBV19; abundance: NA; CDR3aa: CASSDRTGWNQPQHF
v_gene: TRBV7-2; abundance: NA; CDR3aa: CASSAQREQYF
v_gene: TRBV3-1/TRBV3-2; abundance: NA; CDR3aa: CASSQGGEETQYF
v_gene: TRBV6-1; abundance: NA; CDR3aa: CASSSRTGDGYGYTF
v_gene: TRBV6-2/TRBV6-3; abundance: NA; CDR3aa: CASSFIRTDQPQHF
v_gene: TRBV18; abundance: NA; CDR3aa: CASSPPLHRDEQYF
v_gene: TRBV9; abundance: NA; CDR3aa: CASSVDHRVDYGYTF
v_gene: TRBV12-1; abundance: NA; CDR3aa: CASSFTKPTPNYGYTF
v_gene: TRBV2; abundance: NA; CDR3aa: CASSEAGAQGLKQYF
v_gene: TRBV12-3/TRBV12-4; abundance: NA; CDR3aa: CASSSGTSYGYTF
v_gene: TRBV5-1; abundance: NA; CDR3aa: CASSLVSDSPNTEAFF
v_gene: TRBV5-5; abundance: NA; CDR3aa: CASSHVTSGDYNEQFF
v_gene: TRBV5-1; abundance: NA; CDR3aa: CASSFTGANVLTF
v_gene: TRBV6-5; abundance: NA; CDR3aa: CASSPTGSNQPQHF
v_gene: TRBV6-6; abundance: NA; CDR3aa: CASMTAGQISGAFF
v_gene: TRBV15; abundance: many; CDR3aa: CATSRDIRGEQFF
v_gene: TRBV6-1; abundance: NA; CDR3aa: CASSDGTSGGYNEQFF
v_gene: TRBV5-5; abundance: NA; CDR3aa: CASSRGTLITGELFF
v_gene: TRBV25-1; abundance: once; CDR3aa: CASSETGTMNTEAFF
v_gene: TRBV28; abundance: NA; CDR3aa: CASNLRLNGNEKLFF
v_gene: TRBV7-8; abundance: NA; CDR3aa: CASSLATGPQPQHF
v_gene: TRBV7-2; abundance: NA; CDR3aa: CASSLGFAGGTQYF
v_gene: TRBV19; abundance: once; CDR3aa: CASRGQGRPQPQHF
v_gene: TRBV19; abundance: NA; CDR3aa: CARRLTGSSNQPQHF
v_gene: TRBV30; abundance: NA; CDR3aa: CAWSQVQGMNTEAFF
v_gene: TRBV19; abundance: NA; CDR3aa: CASSIRGTGSYEQYF
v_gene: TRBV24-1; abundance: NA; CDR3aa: CATRQEPGNEQFF
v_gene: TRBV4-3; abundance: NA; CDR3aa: CASSQGTAPGYTF
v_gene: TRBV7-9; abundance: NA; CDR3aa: CASSSGQGINEQYF
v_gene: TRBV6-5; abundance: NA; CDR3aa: CASGLWRDYEQYF
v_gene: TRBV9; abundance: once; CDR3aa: CASSPPGVETQYF
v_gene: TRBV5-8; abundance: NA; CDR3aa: CASSSGTAGGRAQETQYF
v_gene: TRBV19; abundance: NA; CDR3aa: CASSGGVGTSVPSTDTQYF
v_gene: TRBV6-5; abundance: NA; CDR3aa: CASSYRGDTQYF
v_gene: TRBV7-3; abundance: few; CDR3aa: CASSLNQGDGYTF
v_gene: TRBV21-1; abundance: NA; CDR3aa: CASTSQGAGTEAFF
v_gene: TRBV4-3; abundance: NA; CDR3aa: CASSQDLVGGTDTQYF
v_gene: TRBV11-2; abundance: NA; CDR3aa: CASSRALAGTGNYGYTF
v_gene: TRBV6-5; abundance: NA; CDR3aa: CASSYSDVRGEAFF
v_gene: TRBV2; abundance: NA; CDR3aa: CASSARLAGATDTQYF
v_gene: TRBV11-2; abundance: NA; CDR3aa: CASSSSSYNSPLHF
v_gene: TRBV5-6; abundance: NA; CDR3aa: CASSPYGTRNTEAFF
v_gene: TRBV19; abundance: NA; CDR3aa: CASSFAGRTNTEAFF
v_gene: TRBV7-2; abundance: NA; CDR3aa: CASRRETGAYEQYF
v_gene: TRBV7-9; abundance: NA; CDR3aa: CASSLGGVHIQYF
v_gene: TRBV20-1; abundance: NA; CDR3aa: CSASSGLSNQPQHF
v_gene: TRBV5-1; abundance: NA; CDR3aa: CASSPGGGRVYEKLFF
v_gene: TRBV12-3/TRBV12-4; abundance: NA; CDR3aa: CASSSRGDYGYTF